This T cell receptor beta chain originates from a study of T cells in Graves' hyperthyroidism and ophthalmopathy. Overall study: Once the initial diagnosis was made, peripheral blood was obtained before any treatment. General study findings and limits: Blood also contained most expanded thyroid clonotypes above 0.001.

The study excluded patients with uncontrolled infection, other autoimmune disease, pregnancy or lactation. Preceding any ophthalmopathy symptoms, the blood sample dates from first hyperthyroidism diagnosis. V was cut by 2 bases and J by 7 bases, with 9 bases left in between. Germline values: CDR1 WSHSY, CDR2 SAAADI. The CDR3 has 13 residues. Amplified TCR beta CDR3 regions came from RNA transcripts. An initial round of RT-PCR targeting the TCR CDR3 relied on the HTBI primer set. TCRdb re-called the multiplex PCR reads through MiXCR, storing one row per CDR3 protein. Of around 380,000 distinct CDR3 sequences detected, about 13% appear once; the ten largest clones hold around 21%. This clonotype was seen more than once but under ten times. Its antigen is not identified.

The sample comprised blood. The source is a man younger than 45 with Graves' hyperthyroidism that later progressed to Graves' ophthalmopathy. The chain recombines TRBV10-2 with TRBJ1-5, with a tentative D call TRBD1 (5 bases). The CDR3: CASSEGARQPQHF. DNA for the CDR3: TGCGCCAGCAGTGAGGGGGCGCGGCAGCCCCAGCATTTT.